A single TCR beta chain is shown here with its context. The antigen is undetermined. This sample was included in a study of Ad26.COV2.S vaccination and SARS-CoV-2 variants. Study details: Ad26.COV2.S, an intramuscular injection, was given once or twice 56 days apart. General observations from the study: Reported post-vaccination CD8+ and CD4+ T cell responses to spike showed substantial breadth. Comparable non-spike TCR breadth was observed in vaccine and placebo recipients.

Germline V gene data show CDR1 as SEHNR and CDR2 as FQNEAQ (reference sequence). This CDR3 is built from 15 residues. The V and J ends lost 8 bases and 2 bases respectively, with 18 bases between them. The protocol was immunoSEQ multiplex PCR, while the TCRdb copy is restricted to in-frame clones and leaves out a portion. This table has 350,000 to 400,000 clones, less than 90% appearing once. The treatment denotes: over 15 received Ad26.COV2.S at low or high dose, single or two shots; a few received placebo; per-sample allocation not given. Day 63 after the first injection of vaccine or placebo was the sampling time. The donor's status was that of an adult aged 18-55 years in Boston.

The clonotype was recovered from a person between 18 and 65 years old who received the Ad26.COV2.S COVID-19 vaccine or a placebo. This chain links TRBV7-9 with TRBJ2-5; possibly TRBD2 for D (5 bases). Here the sequenced sample was peripheral blood, taken in a trial of Ad26.COV2.S vaccine versus placebo. CDR3 nucleotide sequence: TGTGCCAGCGGCGAGGGTGGGCGCGGGCAAGAGACCCAGTACTTC. Amino acids: CASGEGGRGQETQYF.